Sequencing of this TCR beta chain was carried out in a study of cytomegalovirus exposure and HLA in healthy donors. This clone was counted once. As yet, its antigen is unknown. V trimming: 0 bases; J trimming: 2 bases; junction bases outside the gene matches: 14. CDR1 and CDR2 (germline): SGHKS, YYEKEE (reference sequence). The CDR3 sequence is 18 residues long. The PCR ran on 60 Vbeta and 13 Jbeta primers. The table came from immunoSEQ multiplex PCR; TCRdb's copy has only in-frame clones and leaves some out. The data contain about 95,000 clones, about four fifths of them singletons. Whole-study results and caveats: Rare sequences made up most TCRs, while some public TCRs were found in many donors.

The TCR sequence derives from a man younger than 35 in good health and CMV-seropositive. Source material: PBMCs. The chain uses TRBV5-5 and TRBJ2-7, with 7 nucleotides matching TRBD1. The CDR3 coding sequence is TGTGCCAGCAGCTTGGAAACCCCCGCCGGGACAGCCACCTACGAGCAGTACTTC. Protein: CASSLETPAGTATYEQYF.